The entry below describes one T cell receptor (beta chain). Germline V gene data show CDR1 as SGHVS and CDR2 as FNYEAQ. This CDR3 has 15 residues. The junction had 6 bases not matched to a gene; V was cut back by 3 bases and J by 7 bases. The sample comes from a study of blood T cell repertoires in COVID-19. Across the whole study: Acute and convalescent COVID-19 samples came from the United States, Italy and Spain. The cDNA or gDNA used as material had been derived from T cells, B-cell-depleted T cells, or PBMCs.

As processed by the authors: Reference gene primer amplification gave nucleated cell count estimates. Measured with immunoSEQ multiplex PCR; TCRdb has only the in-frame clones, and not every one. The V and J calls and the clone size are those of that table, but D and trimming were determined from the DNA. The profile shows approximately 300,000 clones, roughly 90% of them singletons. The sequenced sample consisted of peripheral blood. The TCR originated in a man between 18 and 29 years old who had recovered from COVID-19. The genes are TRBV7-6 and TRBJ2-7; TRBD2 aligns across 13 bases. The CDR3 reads CASSFQGLAGEEQYF. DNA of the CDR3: TGTGCCAGCAGCTTTCAAGGACTAGCGGGGGAGGAGCAGTACTTC.